This T cell receptor (beta chain) derives from a study of Graves' ophthalmopathy and Graves' hyperthyroidism. Amplification of the TCR beta CDR3 regions used RNA transcripts (as template). HTBI-primed first-round RT-PCR preceded second-round multiplex PCR. TCRdb used MiXCR to reprocess the multiplex PCR reads, holding one entry per CDR3 protein. The sample records approximately 500,000 distinct CDR3 sequences, over 13% being singletons. The CDR3 contains 17 residues. The germline gives CDR1 SGHVS, CDR2 FQNEAQ. Trimming cost V 4 bases and J 3 bases, with 21 bases left between them. This clonotype was seen once.

The sequencing input was blood. The receptor's source is a woman in her twenties or thirties with Graves' ophthalmopathy. This chain joins TRBV7-8 and TRBJ1-2, with no clear D. CDR3 in DNA: TGTGCCAGCAGCTCCAGCCGGAGTGGAGCGTGGGACTATGGCTACACCTTC. Amino acid sequence: CASSSSRSGAWDYGYTF.